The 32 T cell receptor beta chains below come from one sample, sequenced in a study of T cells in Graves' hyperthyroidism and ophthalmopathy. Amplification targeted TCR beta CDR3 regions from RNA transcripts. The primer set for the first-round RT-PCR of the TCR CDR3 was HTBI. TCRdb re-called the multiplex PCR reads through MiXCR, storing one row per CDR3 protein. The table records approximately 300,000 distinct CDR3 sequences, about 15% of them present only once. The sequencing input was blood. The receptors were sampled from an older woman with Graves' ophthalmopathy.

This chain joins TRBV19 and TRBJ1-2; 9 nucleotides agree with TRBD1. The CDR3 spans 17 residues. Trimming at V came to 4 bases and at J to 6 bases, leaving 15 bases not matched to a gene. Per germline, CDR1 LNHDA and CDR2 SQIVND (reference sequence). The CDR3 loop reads CASSTKLQGAISNGYTF. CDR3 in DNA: TGTGCCAGTAGTACGAAACTACAGGGGGCTATATCAAATGGCTACACCTTC.

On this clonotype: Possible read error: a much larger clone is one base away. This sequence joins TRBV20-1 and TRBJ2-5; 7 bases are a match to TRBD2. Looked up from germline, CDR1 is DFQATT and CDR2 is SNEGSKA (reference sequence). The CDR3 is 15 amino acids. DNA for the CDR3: TGCAGTGTTAGAGATCGGGGGGAGGTCGGGGAGACCCAGTACTTC. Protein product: CSVRDRGEVGETQYF.

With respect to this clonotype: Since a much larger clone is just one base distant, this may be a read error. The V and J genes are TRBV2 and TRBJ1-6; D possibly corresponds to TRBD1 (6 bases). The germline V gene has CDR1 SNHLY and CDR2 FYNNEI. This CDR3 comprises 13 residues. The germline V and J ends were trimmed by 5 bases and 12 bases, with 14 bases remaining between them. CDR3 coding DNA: TGTGCCAGCAGTCGACAGGCCGAAGAACCCCTCCACTTT. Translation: CASSRQAEEPLHF.

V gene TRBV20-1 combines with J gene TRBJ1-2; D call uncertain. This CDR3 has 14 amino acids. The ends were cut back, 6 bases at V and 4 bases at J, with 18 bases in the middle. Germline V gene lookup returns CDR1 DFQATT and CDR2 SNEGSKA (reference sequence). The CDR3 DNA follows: TGCAGTGCCCAAACCTTCCAACGGACCTATGGCTACACCTTC. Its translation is CSAQTFQRTYGYTF.

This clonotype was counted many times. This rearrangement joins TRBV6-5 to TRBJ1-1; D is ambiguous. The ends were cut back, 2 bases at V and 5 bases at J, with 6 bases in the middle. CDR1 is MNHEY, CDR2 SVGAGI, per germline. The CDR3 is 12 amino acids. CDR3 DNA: TGTGCCAGCAGTTACGGCGGGACTGAAGCTTTCTTT. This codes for CASSYGGTEAFF.

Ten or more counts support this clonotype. The DNA of the CDR3 is TGCGCCAGCAGCTTGAATAGCGGGGGAATAGATACGCAGTATTTT. This translates into CASSLNSGGIDTQYF. This chain links TRBV5-1 with TRBJ2-3; 9 bases align to TRBD2. Germline V gives CDR1 SGHRS, CDR2 YFSETQ. The ends lost 1 base at V and 5 bases at J; junction bases unmatched: 5. The CDR3 sequence is 15 residues long.

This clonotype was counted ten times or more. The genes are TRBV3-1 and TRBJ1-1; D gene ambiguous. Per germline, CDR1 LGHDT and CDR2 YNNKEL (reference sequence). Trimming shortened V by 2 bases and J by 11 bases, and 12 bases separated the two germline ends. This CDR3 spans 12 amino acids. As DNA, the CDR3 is TGTGCCAGCAGCCAAAGCTTGGGATACGCTTTCTTT. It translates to CASSQSLGYAFF.

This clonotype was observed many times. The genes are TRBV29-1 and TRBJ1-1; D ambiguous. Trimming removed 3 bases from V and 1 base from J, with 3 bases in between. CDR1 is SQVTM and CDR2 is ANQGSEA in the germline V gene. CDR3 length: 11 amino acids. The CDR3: CSVEGNTEAFF. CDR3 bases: TGCAGCGTTGAGGGGAACACTGAAGCTTTCTTT.

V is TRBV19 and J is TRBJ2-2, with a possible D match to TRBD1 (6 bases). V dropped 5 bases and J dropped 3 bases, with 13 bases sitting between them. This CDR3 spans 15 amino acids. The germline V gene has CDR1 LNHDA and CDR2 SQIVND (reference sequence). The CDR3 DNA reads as TGTGCCAGTAGTCTCTACAGGGTAGACACCGGGGAGCTGTTTTTT. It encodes CASSLYRVDTGELFF.

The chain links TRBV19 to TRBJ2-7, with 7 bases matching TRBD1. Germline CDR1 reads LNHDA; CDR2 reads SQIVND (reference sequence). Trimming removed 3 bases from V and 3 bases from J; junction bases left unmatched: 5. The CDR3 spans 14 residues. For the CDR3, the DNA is TGTGCCAGTAGTATCACAGGGGTCAGCTACGAGCAGTACTTC. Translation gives CASSITGVSYEQYF. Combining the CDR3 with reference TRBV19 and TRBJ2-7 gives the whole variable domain DGGITQSPKYLFRKEGQNVTLSCEQNLNHDAMYWYRQDPGQGLRLIYYSQIVNDFQKGDIAEGYSVSREKKESFPLTVTSAQKNPTAFYLCASSITGVSYEQYFGPGTRLTVT.

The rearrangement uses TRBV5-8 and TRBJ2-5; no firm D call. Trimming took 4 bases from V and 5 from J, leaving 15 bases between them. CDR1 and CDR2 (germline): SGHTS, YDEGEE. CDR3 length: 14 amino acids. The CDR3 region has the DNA TGTGCCAGCAGCAGGACCCGGAATCCGGAGACCCAGTACTTC. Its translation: CASSRTRNPETQYF. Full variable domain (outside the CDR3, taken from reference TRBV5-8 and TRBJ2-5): EAGVTQSPTHLIKTRGQQATLRCSPISGHTSVYWYQQALGLGLQFLLWYDEGEERNRGNFPPRFSGRQFPNYSSELNVNALELEDSALYLCASSRTRNPETQYFGPGTRLLVL.

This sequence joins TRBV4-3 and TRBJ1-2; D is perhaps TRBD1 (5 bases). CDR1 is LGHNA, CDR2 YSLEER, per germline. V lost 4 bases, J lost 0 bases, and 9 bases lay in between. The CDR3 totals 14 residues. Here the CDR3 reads CASSRDRTNYGYTF. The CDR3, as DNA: TGCGCCAGCAGCCGCGACAGAACTAACTATGGCTACACCTTC.

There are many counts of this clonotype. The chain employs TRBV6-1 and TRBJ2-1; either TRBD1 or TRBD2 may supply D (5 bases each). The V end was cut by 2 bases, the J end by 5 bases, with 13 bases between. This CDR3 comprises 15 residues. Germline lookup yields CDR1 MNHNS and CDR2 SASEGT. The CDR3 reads CASSEPGRFNNEQFF. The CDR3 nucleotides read TGTGCCAGCAGTGAACCGGGGCGTTTCAACAATGAGCAGTTCTTC.

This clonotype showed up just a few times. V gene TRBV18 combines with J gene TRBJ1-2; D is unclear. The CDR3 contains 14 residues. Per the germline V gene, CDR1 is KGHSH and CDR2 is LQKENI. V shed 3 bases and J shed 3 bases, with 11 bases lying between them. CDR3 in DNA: TGTGCCAGCTCACCGGTTGCGGCAGACTATGGCTACACCTTC. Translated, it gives CASSPVAADYGYTF.

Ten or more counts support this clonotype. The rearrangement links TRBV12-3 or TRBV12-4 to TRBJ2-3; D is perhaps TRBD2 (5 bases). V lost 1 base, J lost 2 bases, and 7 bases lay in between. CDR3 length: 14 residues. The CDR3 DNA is TGTGCCAGCAGTTTAGTGAGGGCCACAGATACGCAGTATTTT. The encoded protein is CASSLVRATDTQYF.

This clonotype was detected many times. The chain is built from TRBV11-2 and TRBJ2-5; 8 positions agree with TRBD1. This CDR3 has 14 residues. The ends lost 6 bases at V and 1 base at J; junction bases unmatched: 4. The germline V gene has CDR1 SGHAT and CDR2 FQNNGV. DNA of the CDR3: TGTGCCAGCAGTTCCGGACAGGGCCAAGAGACCCAGTACTTC. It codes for CASSSGQGQETQYF.

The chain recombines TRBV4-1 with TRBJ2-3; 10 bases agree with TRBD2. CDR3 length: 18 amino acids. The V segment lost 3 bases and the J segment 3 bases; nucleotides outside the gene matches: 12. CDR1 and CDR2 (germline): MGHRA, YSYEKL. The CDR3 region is CASSQALLAGRTTDTQYF. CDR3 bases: TGCGCCAGCAGCCAGGCCTTACTAGCGGGGAGGACGACAGATACGCAGTATTTT.

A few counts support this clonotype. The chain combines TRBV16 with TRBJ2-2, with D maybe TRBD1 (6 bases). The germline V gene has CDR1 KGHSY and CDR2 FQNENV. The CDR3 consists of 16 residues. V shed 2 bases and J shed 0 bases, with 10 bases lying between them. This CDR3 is CASSQNRVANTGELFF. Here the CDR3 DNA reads TGTGCCAGCAGCCAAAACAGGGTTGCGAACACCGGGGAGCTGTTTTTT.

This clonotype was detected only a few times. This chain's CDR3 is CASSKQGAGTGELFF. The CDR3 DNA follows: TGTGCCAGCAGCAAACAGGGGGCGGGCACCGGGGAGCTGTTTTTT. The chain uses TRBV11-2 and TRBJ2-2; 9 positions match TRBD1. Looked up from germline, CDR1 is SGHAT and CDR2 is FQNNGV. V dropped 5 bases and J dropped 4; count of bases not matched to a gene: 5. This CDR3 region has 15 residues.

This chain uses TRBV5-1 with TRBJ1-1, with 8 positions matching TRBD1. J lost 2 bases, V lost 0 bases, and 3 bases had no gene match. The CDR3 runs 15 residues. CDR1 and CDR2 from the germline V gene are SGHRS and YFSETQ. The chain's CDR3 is CASSLVPGGNTEAFF. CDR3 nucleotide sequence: TGCGCCAGCAGCTTGGTTCCAGGGGGCAACACTGAAGCTTTCTTT.

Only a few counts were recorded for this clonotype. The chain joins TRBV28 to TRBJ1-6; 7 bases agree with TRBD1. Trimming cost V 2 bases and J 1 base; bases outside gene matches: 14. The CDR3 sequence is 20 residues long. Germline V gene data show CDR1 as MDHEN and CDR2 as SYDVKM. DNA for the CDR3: TGTGCCAGCAGTTTAAGAAGGGACAGTGGTCCAGGGTCCTATAATTCACCCCTCCACTTT. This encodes CASSLRRDSGPGSYNSPLHF.

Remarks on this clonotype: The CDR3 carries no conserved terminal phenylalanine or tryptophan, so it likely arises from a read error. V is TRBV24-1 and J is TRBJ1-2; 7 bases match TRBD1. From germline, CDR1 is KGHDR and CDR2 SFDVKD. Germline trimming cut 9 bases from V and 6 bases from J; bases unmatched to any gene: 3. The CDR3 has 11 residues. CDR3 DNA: TGTGCCACCCAGGGGGAGAATGGCTACACCTCC. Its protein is CATQGENGYTS.

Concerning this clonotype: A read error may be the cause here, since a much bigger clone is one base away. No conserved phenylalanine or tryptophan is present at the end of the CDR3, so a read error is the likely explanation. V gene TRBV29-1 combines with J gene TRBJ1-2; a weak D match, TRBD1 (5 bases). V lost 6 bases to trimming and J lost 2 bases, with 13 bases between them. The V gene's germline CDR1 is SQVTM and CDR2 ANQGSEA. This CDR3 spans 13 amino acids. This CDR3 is CSVDEPGNYGYTL. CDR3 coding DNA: TGCAGCGTCGACGAACCAGGGAACTATGGCTACACCCTC.

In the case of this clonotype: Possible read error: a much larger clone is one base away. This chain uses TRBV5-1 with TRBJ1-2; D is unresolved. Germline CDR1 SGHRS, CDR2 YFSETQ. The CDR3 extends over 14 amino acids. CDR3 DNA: TGCACCAGCAGCTATAATGGCAGAAACTATGGCTACACCTTC. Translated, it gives CTSSYNGRNYGYTF.

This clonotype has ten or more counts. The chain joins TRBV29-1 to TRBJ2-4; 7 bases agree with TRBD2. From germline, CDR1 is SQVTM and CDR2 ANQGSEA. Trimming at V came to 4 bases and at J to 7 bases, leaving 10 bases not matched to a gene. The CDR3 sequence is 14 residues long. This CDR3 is CSVVEAGATNIQYF. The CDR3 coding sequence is TGCAGCGTTGTTGAGGCGGGAGCCACCAACATTCAGTACTTC.

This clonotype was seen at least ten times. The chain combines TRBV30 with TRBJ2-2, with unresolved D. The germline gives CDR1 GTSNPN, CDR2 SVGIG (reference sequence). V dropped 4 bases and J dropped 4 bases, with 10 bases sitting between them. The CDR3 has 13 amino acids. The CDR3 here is CAWTAPSTGELFF. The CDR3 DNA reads TGTGCCTGGACAGCCCCGAGCACCGGGGAGCTGTTTTTT.

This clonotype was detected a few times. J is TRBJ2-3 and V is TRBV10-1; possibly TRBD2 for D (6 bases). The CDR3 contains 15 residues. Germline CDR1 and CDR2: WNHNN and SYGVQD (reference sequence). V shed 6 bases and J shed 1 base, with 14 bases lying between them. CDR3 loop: CASSGGVYGTDTQYF. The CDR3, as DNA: TGCGCCAGCAGCGGCGGGGTTTACGGCACAGATACGCAGTATTTT.

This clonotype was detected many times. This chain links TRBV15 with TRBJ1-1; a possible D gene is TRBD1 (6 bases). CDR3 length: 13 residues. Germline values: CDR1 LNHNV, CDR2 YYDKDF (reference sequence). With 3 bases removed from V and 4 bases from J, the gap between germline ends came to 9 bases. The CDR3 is CATSSTGPTEAFF. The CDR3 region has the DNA TGTGCCACCAGCAGTACAGGGCCCACTGAAGCTTTCTTT.

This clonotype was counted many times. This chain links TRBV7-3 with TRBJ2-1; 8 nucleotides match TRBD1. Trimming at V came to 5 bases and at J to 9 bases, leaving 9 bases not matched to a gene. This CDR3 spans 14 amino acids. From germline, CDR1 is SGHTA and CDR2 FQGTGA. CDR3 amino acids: CASSPTGAMSEQFF. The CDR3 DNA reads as TGTGCCAGCAGCCCGACAGGGGCGATGTCTGAGCAGTTCTTC.

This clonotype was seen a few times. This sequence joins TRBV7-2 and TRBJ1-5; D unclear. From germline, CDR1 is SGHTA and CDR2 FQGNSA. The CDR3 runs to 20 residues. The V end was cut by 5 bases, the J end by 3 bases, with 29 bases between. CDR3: CASSPPISSIIRHLNQPQHF. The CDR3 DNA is TGTGCCAGCAGCCCCCCTATTTCCTCTATAATTCGGCACCTCAATCAGCCCCAGCATTTT.

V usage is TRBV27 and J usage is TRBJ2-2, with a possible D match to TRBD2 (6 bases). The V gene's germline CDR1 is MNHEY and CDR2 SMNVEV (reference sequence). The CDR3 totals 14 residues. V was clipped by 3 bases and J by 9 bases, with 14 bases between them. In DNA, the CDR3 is TGTGCCAGCAGTTTTGGCGGGGCAGGAAGGGAGCTGTTTTTT. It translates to CASSFGGAGRELFF.

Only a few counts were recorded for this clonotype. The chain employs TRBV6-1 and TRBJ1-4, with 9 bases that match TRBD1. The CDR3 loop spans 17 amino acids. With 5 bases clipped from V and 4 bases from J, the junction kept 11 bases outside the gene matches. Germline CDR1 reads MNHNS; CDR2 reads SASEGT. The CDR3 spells CASSPDRGDPLNEKLFF. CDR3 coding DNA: TGTGCCAGCAGTCCGGACAGGGGCGACCCCCTTAATGAAAAACTGTTTTTT.